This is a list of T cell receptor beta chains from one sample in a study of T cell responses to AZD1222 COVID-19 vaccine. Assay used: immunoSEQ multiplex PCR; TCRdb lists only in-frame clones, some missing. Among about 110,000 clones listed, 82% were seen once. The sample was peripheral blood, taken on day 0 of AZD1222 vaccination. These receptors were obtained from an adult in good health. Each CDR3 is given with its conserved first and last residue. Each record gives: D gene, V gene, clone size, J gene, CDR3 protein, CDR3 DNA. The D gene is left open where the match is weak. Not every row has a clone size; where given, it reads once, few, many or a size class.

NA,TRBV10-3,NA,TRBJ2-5,CATRRAKETQYF,TGTGCCACCAGGCGGGCGAAGGAGACCCAGTACTTC
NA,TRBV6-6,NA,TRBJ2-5,CASSRRGSGVRQETQYF,TGTGCCAGCAGTCGACGGGGGTCAGGGGTCCGACAAGAGACCCAGTACTTC
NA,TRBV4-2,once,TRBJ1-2,CASSPKGGQGGYGYTF,TGTGCCAGCAGCCCTAAAGGGGGGCAGGGAGGCTATGGCTACACCTTC
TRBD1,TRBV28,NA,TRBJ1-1,CASSLWAGGPDTEAFF,TGTGCCAGCAGTTTATGGGCAGGGGGCCCCGACACTGAAGCTTTCTTT
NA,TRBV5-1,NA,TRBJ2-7,CASSLGRDSTYEQYF,TGCGCCAGCAGCTTGGGGAGGGACTCTACCTACGAGCAGTACTTC
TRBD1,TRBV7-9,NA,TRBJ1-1,CASSLQGDTEAFF,TGTGCCAGCAGCTTACAGGGGGACACTGAAGCTTTCTTT
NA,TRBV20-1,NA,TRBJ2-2,CSASGYGELFF,TGCAGTGCTAGCGGGTACGGGGAGCTGTTTTTT
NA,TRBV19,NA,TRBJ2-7,CASSIGRTSYEQYF,TGTGCCAGTAGTATAGGACGGACAAGCTACGAGCAGTACTTC
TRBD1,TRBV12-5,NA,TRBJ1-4,CASGGTQGTNEKLFF,TGTGCTAGTGGGGGCACACAGGGGACTAATGAAAAACTGTTTTTT
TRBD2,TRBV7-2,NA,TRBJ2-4,CASSLDLRQAGGKNIQYF,TGTGCCAGCAGCTTAGATCTAAGGCAGGCGGGAGGCAAAAACATTCAGTACTTC
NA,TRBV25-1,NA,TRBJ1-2,CASSEFGQNYGYTF,TGTGCCAGCAGTGAATTCGGACAGAACTATGGCTACACCTTC
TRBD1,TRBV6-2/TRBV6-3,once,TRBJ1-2,CASSYSKDRVLRPLPGGYTF,TGTGCCAGCAGTTACTCGAAGGACAGGGTCCTTAGACCCCTCCCGGGAGGCTACACCTTC
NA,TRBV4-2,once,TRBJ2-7,CASSQDESLAGRSYEQYF,TGTGCCAGCAGCCAAGACGAAAGTCTTGCGGGACGCTCCTACGAGCAGTACTTC
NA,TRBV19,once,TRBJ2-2,CASSISTPSGELFF,TGTGCCAGTAGTATATCTACCCCCAGCGGGGAGCTGTTTTTT
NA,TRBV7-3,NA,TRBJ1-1,CASRSQGNTEAFF,TGTGCCAGCAGATCACAGGGGAACACTGAAGCTTTCTTT
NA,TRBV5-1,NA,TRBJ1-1,CASSFWGGMNTEAFF,TGCGCCAGCAGCTTCTGGGGAGGAATGAACACTGAAGCTTTCTTT
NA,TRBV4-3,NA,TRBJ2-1,CASSPRPDSYNEQFF,TGCGCCAGCAGCCCACGACCCGATTCCTACAATGAGCAGTTCTTC
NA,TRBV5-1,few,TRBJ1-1,CASSLGQVNEAFF,TGCGCCAGCAGCTTAGGGCAAGTAAATGAAGCTTTCTTT
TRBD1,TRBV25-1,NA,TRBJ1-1,CASSEWSAGGGTEAFF,TGTGCCAGCAGTGAATGGTCAGCAGGGGGCGGGACTGAAGCTTTCTTT
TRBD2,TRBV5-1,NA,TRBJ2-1,CASSLVGLGLVGEQFF,TGCGCCAGCAGCTTGGTGGGACTAGGGCTGGTGGGGGAGCAGTTCTTC
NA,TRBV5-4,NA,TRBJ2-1,CASSSRALDNEQFF,TGTGCCAGCAGCTCCCGGGCGCTGGACAATGAGCAGTTCTTC
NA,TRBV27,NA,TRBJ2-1,CASTRTERYHNEQFF,TGTGCCAGCACCCGGACAGAGCGATACCACAATGAGCAGTTCTTC
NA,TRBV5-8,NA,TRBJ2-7,CASSFPYEQYF,TGTGCCAGCAGCTTTCCATACGAGCAGTACTTC
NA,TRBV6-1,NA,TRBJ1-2,CASSEVGGSGYTF,TGTGCCAGCAGTGAAGTTGGGGGTTCTGGCTACACCTTC
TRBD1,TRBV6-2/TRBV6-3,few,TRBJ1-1,CASSYPPGQGIINMNTEAFF,TGTGCCAGCAGTTACCCGCCGGGACAGGGGATTATTAACATGAACACTGAAGCTTTCTTT
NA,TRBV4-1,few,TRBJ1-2,CASSQGFGGKGNYGYTF,TGCGCCAGCAGCCAAGGTTTCGGCGGGAAGGGGAACTATGGCTACACCTTC
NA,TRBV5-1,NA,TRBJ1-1,CASSLTADTEAFF,TGCGCCAGCAGCTTGACAGCCGACACTGAAGCTTTCTTT
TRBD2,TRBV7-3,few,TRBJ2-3,CASSLGQRGSDTQYF,TGTGCCAGCAGCTTAGGCCAGCGGGGATCAGATACGCAGTATTTT
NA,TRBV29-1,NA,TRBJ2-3,CSVTGRPASRRADTQYF,TGCAGCGTTACCGGGAGACCCGCGTCCCGTCGAGCAGATACGCAGTATTTT
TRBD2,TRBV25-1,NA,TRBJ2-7,CASARGPGGQYF,TGTGCCAGCGCCAGAGGGCCGGGAGGGCAGTACTTC
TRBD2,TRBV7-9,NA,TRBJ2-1,CASSLQRGVYNEQFF,TGTGCCAGCAGCTTACAGCGGGGGGTATACAATGAGCAGTTCTTC
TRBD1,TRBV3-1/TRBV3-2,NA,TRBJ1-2,CASSQDPIRGRGGYTF,TGTGCCAGCAGCCAAGATCCAATCAGGGGGCGCGGTGGCTACACCTTC
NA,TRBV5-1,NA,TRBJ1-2,CASSGDTANYGYTF,TGCGCCAGCAGCGGGGACACAGCTAACTATGGCTACACCTTC
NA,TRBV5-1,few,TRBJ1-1,CASSTDSMNTEAFF,TGCGCCAGCAGCACTGACAGTATGAACACTGAAGCTTTCTTT
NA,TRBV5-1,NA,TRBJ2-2,CASSLRQAPGELFF,TGCGCCAGCAGCCTCAGACAGGCCCCCGGGGAGCTGTTTTTT
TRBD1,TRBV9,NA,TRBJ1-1,CASSPTGARATEAFF,TGTGCCAGCAGCCCGACAGGGGCCAGGGCCACTGAAGCTTTCTTT
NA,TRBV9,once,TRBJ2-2,CASSITGRADTGELFF,TGTGCCAGCAGCATCACAGGGAGGGCGGACACCGGGGAGCTGTTTTTT
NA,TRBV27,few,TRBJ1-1,CASSLQGRTEAFF,TGTGCCAGCAGTTTGCAGGGGCGGACTGAAGCTTTCTTT
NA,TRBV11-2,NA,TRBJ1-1,CASSLSWNTEAFF,TGTGCCAGCAGCCTCTCCTGGAACACTGAAGCTTTCTTT
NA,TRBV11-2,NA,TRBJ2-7,CASSLGTAYEQYF,TGTGCCAGCAGCTTAGGGACGGCCTACGAGCAGTACTTC
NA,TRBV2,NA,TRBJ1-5,CASSSGVPPQHF,TGTGCCAGCAGTTCAGGGGTTCCGCCCCAGCATTTT
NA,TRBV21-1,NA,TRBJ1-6,CASSIRSRDRLHSPLHF,TGTGCCAGCAGCATCAGAAGCCGGGACAGGCTCCATTCACCCCTCCACTTT
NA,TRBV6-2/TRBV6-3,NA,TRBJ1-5,CASSYDGQGDQPQHF,TGTGCCAGCAGTTACGATGGGCAGGGAGATCAGCCCCAGCATTTT
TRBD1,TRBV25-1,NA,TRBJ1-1,CASSEGQGASEAFF,TGTGCCAGCAGTGAAGGACAGGGGGCGTCTGAAGCTTTCTTT
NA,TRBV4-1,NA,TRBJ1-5,CASSQAVSYSNQPQHF,TGCGCCAGCAGCCAAGCTGTATCTTATAGCAATCAGCCCCAGCATTTT
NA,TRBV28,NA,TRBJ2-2,CASSLRGAGELFF,TGTGCCAGCAGTTTACGGGGGGCCGGGGAACTGTTTTTT
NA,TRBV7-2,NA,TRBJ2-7,CASSLSGGEDEQYF,TGTGCCAGCAGCTTATCAGGAGGGGAAGACGAGCAGTACTTC
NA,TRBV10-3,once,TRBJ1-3,CAISGPNLSGNTIYF,TGTGCCATTTCGGGACCTAACCTCTCTGGAAACACCATATATTTT